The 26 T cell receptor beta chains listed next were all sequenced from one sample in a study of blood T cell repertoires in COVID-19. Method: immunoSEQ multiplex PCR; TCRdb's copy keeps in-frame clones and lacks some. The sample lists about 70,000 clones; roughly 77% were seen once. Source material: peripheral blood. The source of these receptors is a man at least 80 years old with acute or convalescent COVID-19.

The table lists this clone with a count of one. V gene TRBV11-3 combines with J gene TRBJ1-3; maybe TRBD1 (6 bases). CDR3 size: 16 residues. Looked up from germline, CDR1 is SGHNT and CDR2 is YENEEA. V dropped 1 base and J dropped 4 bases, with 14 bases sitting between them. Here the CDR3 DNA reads TGTGCCAGCAGCTTAGCCCCCCCAGGGGCCGGAAACACCATATATTTT. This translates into CASSLAPPGAGNTIYF.

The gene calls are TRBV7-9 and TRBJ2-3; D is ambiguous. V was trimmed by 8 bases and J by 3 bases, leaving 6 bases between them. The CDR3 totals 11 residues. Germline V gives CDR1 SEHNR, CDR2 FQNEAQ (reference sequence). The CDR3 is CASPSTDTQYF. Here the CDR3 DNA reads TGTGCCAGCCCCTCTACAGATACGCAGTATTTT.

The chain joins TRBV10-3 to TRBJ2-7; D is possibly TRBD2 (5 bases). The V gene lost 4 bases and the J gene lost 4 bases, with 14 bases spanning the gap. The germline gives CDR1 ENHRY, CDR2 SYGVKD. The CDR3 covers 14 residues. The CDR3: CAISGGQMGYEQYF. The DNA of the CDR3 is TGTGCCATCAGTGGAGGGCAGATGGGGTACGAGCAGTACTTC.

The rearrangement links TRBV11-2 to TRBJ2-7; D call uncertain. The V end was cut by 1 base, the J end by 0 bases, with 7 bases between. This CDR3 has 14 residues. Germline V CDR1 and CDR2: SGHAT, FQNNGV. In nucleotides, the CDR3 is TGTGCCAGCAGCTTAGCCTATAGCTCCTACGAGCAGTACTTC. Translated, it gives CASSLAYSSYEQYF.

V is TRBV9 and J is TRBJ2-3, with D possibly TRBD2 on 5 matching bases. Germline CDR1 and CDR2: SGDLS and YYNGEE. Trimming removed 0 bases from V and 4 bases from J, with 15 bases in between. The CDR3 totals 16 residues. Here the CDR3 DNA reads TGTGCCAGCAGCGTAGCTACAAGCAAGGGAGCAGATACGCAGTATTTT. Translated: CASSVATSKGADTQYF.

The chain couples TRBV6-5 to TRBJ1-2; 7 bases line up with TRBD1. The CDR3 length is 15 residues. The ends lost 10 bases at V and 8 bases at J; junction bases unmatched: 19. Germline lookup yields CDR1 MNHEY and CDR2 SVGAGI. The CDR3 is CATTRGDTPTMGYTF. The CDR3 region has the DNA TGTGCCACCACCAGGGGGGACACACCAACTATGGGCTACACCTTC.

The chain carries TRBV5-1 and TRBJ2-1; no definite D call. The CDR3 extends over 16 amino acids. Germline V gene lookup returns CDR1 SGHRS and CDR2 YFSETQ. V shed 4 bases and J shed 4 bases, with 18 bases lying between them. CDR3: CASSMDPSGLYNEQFF. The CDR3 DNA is TGCGCCAGCAGCATGGATCCTTCCGGGTTATACAATGAGCAGTTCTTC.

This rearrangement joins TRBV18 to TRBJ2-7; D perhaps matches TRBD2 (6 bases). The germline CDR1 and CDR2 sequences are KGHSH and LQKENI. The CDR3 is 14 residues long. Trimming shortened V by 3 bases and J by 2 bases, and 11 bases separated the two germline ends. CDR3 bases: TGTGCCAGCTCACCGGGAGCGGGTACCTACGAGCAGTACTTC. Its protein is CASSPGAGTYEQYF.

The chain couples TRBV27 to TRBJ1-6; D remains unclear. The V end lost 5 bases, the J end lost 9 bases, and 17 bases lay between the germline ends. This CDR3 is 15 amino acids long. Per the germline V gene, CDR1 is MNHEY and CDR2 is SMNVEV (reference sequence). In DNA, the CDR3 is TGTGCCAGCAGTGGTAGAGGGATAATAGGTTCACCCCTCCACTTT. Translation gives CASSGRGIIGSPLHF.

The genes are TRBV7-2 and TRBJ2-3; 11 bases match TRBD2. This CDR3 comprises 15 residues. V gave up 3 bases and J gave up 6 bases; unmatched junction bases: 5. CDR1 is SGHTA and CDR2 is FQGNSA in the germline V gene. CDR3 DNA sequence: TGTGCCAGCAGCTTTCTAGCGGGGGGCCCTGATACGCAGTATTTT. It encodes CASSFLAGGPDTQYF.

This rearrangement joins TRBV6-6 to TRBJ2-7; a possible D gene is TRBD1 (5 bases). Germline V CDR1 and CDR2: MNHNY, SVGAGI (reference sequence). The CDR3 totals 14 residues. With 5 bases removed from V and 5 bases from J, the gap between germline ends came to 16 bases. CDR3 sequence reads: CASSRSGFQNEQYF. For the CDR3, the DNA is TGTGCCAGCAGTCGGTCAGGGTTCCAGAACGAGCAGTACTTC.

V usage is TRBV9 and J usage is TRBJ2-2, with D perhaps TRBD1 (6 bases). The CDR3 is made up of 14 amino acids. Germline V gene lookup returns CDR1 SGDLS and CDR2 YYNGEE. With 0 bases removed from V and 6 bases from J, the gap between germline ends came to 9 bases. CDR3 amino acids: CASSVGGGPGELFF. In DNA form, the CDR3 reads TGTGCCAGCAGCGTAGGTGGGGGCCCCGGGGAGCTGTTTTTT. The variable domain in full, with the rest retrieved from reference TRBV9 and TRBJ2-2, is DSGVTQTPKHLITATGQRVTLRCSPRSGDLSVYWYQQSLDQGLQFLIQYYNGEERAKGNILERFSAQQFPDLHSELNLSSLELGDSALYFCASSVGGGPGELFFGEGSRLTVL.

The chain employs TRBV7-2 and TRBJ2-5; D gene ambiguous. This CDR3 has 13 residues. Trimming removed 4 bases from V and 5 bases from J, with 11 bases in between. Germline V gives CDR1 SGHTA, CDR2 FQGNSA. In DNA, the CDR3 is TGTGCCAGCAGCTATCAGGCGTTTGAGACCCAGTACTTC. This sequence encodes CASSYQAFETQYF.

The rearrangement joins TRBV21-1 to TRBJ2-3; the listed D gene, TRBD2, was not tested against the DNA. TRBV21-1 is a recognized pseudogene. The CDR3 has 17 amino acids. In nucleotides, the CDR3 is TGTGCCAGCAGCAAAGGGCTAGCGGGAGGTAGTTCAGATACGCAGTATTTT. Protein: CASSKGLAGGSSDTQYF.

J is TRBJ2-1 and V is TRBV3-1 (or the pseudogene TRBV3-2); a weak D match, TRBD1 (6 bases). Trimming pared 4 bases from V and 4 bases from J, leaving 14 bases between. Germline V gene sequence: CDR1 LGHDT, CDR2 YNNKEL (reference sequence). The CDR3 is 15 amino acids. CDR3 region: CASSRDSQGYNEQFF. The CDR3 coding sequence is TGTGCCAGCAGCCGTGACTCCCAGGGGTACAATGAGCAGTTCTTC.

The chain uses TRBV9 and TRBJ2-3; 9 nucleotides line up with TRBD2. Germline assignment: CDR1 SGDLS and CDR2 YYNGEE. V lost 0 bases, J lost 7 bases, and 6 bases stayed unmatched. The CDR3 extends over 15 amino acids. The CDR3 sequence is CASSVASGESYTQYF. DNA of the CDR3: TGTGCCAGCAGCGTAGCTAGCGGGGAGAGTTATACGCAGTATTTT.

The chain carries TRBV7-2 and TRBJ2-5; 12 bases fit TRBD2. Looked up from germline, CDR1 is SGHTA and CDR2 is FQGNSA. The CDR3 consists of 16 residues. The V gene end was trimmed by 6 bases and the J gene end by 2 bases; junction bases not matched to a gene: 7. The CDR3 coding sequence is TGTGCCAGCAGGCGATCGACTAGCGGGGGACAAGAGACCCAGTACTTC. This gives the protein CASRRSTSGGQETQYF. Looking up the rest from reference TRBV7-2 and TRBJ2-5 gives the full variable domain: GAGVSQSPSNKVTEKGKDVELRCDPISGHTALYWYRQSLGQGLEFLIYFQGNSAPDKSGLPSDRFSAERTGGSVSTLTIQRTQQEDSAVYLCASRRSTSGGQETQYFGPGTRLLVL.

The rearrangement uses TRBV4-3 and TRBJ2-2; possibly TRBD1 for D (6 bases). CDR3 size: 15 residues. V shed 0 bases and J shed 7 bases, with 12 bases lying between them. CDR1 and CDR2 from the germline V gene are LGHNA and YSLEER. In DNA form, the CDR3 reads TGCGCCAGCAGCCAAGAAGCGGACAGTGACGGGGAGCTGTTTTTT. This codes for CASSQEADSDGELFF.

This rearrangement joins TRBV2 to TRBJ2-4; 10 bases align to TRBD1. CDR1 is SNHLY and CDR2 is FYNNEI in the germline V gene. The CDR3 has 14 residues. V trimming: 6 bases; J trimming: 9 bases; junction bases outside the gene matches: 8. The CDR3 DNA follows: TGTGCCAGCAGAGCCGGGACAGGGGATAGCATTCAGTACTTC. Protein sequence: CASRAGTGDSIQYF. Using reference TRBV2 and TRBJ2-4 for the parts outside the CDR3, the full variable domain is EPEVTQTPSHQVTQMGQEVILRCVPISNHLYFYWYRQILGQKVEFLVSFYNNEISEKSEIFDDQFSVERPDGSNFTLKIRSTKLEDSAMYFCASRAGTGDSIQYFGAGTRLSVL.

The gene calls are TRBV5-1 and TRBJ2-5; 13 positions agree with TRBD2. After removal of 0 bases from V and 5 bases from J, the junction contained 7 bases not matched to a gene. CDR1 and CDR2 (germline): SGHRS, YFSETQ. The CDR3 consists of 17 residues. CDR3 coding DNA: TGCGCCAGCAGCTTGGGGGTTCGACTAGCGGGGGGCGAGACCCAGTACTTC. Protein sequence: CASSLGVRLAGGETQYF. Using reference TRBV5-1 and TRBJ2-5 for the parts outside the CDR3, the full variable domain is KAGVTQTPRYLIKTRGQQVTLSCSPISGHRSVSWYQQTPGQGLQFLFEYFSETQRNKGNFPGRFSGRQFSNSRSEMNVSTLELGDSALYLCASSLGVRLAGGETQYFGPGTRLLVL.

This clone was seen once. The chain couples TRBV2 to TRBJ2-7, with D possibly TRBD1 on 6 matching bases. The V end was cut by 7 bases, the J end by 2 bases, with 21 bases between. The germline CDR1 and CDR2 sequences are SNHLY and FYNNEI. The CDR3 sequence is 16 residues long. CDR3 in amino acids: CASTNTMDSTTYEQYF. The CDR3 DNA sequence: TGTGCCAGCACTAACACGATGGACAGTACAACCTACGAGCAGTACTTC.

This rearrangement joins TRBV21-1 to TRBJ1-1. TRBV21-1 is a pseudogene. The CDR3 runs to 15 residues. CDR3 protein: CAGRDSSRANTEAFF. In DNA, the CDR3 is TGTGCCGGACGGGACTCTTCGAGGGCGAACACTGAAGCTTTCTTT.

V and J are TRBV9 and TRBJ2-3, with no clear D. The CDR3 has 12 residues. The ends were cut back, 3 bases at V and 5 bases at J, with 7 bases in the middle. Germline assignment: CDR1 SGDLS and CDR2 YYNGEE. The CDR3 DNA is TGTGCCAGCAGCGGGAGCCTAGATACGCAGTATTTT. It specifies CASSGSLDTQYF.

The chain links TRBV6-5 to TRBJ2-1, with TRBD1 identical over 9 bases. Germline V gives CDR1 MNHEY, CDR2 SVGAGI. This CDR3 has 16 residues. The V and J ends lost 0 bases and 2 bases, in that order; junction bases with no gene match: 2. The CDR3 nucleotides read TGTGCCAGCAGTTACTCGAACAGGGGGCCCTACAATGAGCAGTTCTTC. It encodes CASSYSNRGPYNEQFF.

This CDR3 reads CASSPRTGTSEQYF. DNA of the CDR3: TGCGCCAGCAGCCCCCGGACAGGGACGAGCGAGCAGTACTTC. The chain joins TRBV5-1 to TRBJ2-7; 8 bases fit TRBD1. The CDR3 totals 14 residues. Germline CDR1 and CDR2: SGHRS and YFSETQ. V dropped 4 bases and J dropped 6; count of bases not matched to a gene: 9. The variable domain in full, with the rest retrieved from reference TRBV5-1 and TRBJ2-7, is KAGVTQTPRYLIKTRGQQVTLSCSPISGHRSVSWYQQTPGQGLQFLFEYFSETQRNKGNFPGRFSGRQFSNSRSEMNVSTLELGDSALYLCASSPRTGTSEQYFGPGTRLTVT.

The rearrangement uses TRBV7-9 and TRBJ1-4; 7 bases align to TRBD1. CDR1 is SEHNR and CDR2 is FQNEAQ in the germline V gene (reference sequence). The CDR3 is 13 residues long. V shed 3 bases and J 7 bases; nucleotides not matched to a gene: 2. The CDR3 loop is CASSLGTAEKLFF. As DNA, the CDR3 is TGTGCCAGCAGCTTGGGGACAGCTGAAAAACTGTTTTTT.